This TCR beta chain was observed in a study of blood T cell repertoires in COVID-19. The method was immunoSEQ multiplex PCR; TCRdb's version includes in-frame clones alone and lacks a portion of them. The data show 190,000 or so clones, approximately 75% seen once. Recovered participants had two consecutive negative NP/OP PCR tests, healthcare professional clearance, or symptom resolution. The sample taken for sequencing was PBMCs or T cells enriched from blood (not recorded which). The TCR comes from a man between 35 and 55 years old who had recovered from COVID-19.

The CDR3 DNA reads as TGTGTCAGAAGCCCGGACAAAAGAGATTCACCCCTCCACTTT. This codes for CVRSPDKRDSPLHF. This rearrangement joins TRBV7-5 to TRBJ1-6; whether TRBD1, the table's D call, matches the DNA was not checked. TRBV7-5 is reported as a pseudogene. The CDR3 is made up of 14 amino acids.